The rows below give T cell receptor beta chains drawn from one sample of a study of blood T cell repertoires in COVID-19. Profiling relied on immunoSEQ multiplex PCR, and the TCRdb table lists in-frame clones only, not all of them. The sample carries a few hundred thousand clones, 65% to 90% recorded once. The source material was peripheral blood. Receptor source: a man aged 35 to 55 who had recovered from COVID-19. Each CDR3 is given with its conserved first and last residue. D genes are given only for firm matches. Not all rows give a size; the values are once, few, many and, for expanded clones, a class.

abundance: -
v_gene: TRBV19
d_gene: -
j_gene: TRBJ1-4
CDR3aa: CASSAQTALNEKLFF
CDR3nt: TGTGCCAGTAGTGCCCAGACAGCACTTAATGAAAAACTGTTTTTT

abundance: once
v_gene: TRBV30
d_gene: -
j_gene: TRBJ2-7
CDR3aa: CAWTSNPYEQYF
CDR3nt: TGTGCCTGGACATCTAACCCCTACGAGCAGTACTTC

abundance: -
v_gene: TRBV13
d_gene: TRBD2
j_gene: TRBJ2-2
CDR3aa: CASSPKTSGNTGELFF
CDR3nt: TGTGCCAGCAGCCCAAAGACTAGCGGGAACACCGGGGAGCTGTTTTTT

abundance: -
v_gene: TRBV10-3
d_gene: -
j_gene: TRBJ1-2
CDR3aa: CAISESDYEGYTF
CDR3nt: TGTGCCATCAGTGAGTCCGACTATGAAGGCTACACCTTC

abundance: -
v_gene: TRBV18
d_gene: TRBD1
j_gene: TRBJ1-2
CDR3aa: CASSPPSTGEGGYTF
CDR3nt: TGTGCCAGCTCACCACCGAGTACAGGGGAAGGCGGCTACACCTTC

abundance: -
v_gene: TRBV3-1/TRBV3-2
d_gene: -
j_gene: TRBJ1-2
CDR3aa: CASSQVRGNYGYTF
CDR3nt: TGTGCCAGCAGCCAAGTACGGGGGAACTATGGCTACACCTTC

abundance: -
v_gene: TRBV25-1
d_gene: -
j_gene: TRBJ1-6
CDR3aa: CASSEGGAAYNSPLHF
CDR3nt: TGTGCCAGCAGTGAAGGAGGGGCCGCCTATAATTCACCCCTCCACTTT

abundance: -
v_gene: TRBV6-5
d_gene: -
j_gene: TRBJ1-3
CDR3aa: CASSRIPLSGNTIYF
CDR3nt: TGTGCCAGCAGTCGAATCCCACTCTCTGGAAACACCATATATTTT

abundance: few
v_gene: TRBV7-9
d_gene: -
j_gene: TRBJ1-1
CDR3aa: CASSLSGQPNTEAFF
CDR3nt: TGTGCCAGCAGCTTATCTGGGCAGCCAAACACTGAAGCTTTCTTT

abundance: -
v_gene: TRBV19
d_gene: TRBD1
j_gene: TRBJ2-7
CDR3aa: CASSDRDRNDYEQYF
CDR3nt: TGTGCCAGTAGTGACCGGGACAGAAATGACTACGAGCAGTACTTC

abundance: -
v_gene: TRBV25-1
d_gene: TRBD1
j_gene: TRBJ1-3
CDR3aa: CASSEPGQYVVGGNTIYF
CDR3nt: TGTGCCAGCAGTGAGCCGGGACAGTACGTTGTCGGTGGAAACACCATATATTTT

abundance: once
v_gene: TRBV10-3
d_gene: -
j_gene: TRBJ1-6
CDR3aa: CAISERTDSPLHF
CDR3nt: TGTGCCATCAGTGAACGAACAGATTCACCCCTCCACTTT

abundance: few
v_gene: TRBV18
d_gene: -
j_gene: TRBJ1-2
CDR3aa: CASSPSTGFRDGYTF
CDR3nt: TGTGCCAGCTCACCTTCAACAGGGTTTAGAGATGGCTACACCTTC

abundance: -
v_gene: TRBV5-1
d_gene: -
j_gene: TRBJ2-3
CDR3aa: CASSWKQGAYTDTQYF
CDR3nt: TGCGCCAGCAGCTGGAAACAGGGCGCATACACAGATACGCAGTATTTT

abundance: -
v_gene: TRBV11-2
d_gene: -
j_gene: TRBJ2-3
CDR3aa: CASSLDLVAASTDTQYF
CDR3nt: TGTGCCAGCAGCTTAGATCTAGTAGCGGCGAGCACAGATACGCAGTATTTT

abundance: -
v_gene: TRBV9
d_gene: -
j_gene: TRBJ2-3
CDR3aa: CASSGTDTPTDTQYF
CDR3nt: TGTGCCAGCAGCGGGACTGATACTCCCACAGATACGCAGTATTTT

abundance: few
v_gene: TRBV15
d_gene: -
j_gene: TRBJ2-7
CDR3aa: CATSREPGGTYEQYF
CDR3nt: TGTGCCACCAGCAGAGAGCCGGGGGGCACCTACGAGCAGTACTTC

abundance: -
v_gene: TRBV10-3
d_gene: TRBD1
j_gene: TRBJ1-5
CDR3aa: CAIRGQGENQPQHF
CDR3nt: TGTGCCATCAGGGGACAGGGGGAGAATCAGCCCCAGCATTTT

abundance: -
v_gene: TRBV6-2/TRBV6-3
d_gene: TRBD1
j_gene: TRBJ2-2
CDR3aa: CASSPGTAEAGELFF
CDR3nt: TGTGCCAGCAGTCCAGGGACAGCCGAGGCCGGGGAGCTGTTTTTT

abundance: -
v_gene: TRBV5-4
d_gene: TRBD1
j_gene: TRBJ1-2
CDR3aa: CASSLDPGQGSHGYTF
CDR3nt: TGTGCCAGCAGCTTGGATCCGGGACAGGGATCCCATGGCTACACCTTC

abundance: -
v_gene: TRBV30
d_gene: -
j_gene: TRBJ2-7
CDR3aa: CAWSFGGASYEQYF
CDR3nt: TGTGCCTGGAGTTTTGGCGGTGCCTCCTACGAGCAGTACTTC

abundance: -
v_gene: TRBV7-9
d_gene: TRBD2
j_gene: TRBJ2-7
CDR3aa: CASLAGGTYEQYF
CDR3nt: TGTGCCAGCCTAGCGGGGGGTACCTACGAGCAGTACTTC

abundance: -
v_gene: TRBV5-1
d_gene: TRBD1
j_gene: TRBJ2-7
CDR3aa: CASSVRDRGSEQYF
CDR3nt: TGCGCCAGCAGCGTCCGGGACAGGGGATCCGAGCAGTACTTC

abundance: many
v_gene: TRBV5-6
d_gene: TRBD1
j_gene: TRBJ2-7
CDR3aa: CASSLQGKWYEQYF
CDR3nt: TGTGCCAGCAGCTTACAGGGGAAGTGGTACGAGCAGTACTTC

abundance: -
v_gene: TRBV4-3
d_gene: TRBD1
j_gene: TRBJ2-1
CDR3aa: CASSQLTGTPYNEQFF
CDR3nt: TGCGCCAGCAGCCAATTGACAGGGACCCCCTACAATGAGCAGTTCTTC

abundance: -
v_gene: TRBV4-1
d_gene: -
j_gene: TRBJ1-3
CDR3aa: CASSQDNSMIGNTIYF
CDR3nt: TGCGCCAGCAGCCAAGATAACAGTATGATTGGAAACACCATATATTTT

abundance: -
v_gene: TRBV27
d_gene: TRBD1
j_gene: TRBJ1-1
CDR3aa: CAISPPGQGMNTEAFF
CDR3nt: TGTGCCATCTCACCGCCGGGACAGGGGATGAACACTGAAGCTTTCTTT

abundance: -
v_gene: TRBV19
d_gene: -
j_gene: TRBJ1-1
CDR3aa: CASTPRRAIERNTEAFF
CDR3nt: TGTGCCAGTACCCCCAGGAGGGCGATTGAACGGAACACTGAAGCTTTCTTT

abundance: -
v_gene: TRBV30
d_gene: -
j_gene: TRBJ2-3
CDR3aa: CAWSMADTDTQYF
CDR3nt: TGTGCCTGGAGTATGGCAGATACAGATACGCAGTATTTT

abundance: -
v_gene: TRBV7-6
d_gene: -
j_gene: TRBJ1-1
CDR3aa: CASSLRLNTEAFF
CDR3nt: TGTGCCAGCAGCTTACGCCTAAACACTGAAGCTTTCTTT

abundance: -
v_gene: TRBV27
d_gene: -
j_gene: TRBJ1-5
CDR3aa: CAPTEPAPSNQPQHF
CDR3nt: TGTGCACCGACGGAGCCCGCCCCGAGCAATCAGCCCCAGCATTTT

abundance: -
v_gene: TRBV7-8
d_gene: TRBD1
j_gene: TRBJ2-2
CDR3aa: CASSTTGQGAPGELFF
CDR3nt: TGTGCCAGCAGCACGACCGGACAGGGGGCCCCCGGGGAGCTGTTTTTT

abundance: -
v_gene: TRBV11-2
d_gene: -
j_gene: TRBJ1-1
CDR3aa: CASSPWGHSGGAFF
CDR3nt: TGTGCCAGCAGCCCATGGGGACACTCAGGCGGAGCTTTCTTT

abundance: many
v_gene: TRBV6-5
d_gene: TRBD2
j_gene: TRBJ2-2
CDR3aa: CASSYLAGEAGELFF
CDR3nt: TGTGCCAGCAGTTACCTAGCGGGGGAAGCCGGGGAGCTGTTTTTT

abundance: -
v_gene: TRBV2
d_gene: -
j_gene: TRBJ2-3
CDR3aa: CASSEVTPRGTDTQYF
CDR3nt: TGTGCCAGCAGTGAAGTAACCCCCCGGGGCACAGATACGCAGTATTTT

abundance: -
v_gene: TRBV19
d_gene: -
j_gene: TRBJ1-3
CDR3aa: CASSMYSISGNTIYF
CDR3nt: TGTGCCAGTAGTATGTACAGTATCTCTGGAAACACCATATATTTT

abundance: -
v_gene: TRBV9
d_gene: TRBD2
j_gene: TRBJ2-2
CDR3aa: CASSPQWGGTGELFF
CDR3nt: TGTGCCAGCAGCCCCCAGTGGGGGGGCACCGGGGAGCTGTTTTTT

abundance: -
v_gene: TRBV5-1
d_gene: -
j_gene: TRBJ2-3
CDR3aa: CASSRMADSSTDTQYF
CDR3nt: TGCGCCAGCAGCCGCATGGCTGACTCTAGCACAGATACGCAGTATTTT

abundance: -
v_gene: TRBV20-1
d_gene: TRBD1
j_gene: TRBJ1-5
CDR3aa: CSASADRANQPQHF
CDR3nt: TGCAGTGCTAGTGCGGACAGGGCAAATCAGCCCCAGCATTTT

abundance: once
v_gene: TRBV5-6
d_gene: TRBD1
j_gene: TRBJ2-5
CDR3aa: CASSFMGRQGDQETQYF
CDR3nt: TGTGCCAGCAGCTTTATGGGAAGACAGGGTGATCAAGAGACCCAGTACTTC

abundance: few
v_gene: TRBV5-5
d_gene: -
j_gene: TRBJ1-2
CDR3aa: CASSLIAAGSDYGYTF
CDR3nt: TGTGCCAGCAGCTTAATAGCGGCAGGGTCTGACTATGGCTACACCTTC

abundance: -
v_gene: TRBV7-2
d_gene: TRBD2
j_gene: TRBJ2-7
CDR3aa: CASSLAGHGSGSYEQYF
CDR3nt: TGTGCCAGCAGCTTAGCCGGGCACGGTAGCGGGAGCTACGAGCAGTACTTC

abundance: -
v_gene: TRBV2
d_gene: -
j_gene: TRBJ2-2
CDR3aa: CASSWRGTGELFF
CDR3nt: TGTGCCAGCAGTTGGAGGGGCACCGGGGAGCTGTTTTTT

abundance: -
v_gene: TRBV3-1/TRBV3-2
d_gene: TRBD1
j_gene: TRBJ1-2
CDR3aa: CASSLRDSLRGYTF
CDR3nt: TGTGCCAGCAGCCTCCGGGACAGCCTCCGTGGCTACACCTTC

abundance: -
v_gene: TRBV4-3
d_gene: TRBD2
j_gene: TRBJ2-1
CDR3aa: CASSQDTSGRSNEQFF
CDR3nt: TGCGCCAGCAGCCAAGATACGAGCGGGAGGTCAAATGAGCAGTTCTTC

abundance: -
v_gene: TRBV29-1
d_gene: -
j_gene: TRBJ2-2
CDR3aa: CSARVAEDTLHTGELFF
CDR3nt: TGCAGCGCGCGCGTGGCGGAAGATACCCTCCACACCGGGGAGCTGTTTTTT

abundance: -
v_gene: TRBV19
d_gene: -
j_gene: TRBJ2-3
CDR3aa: CASSIEGTSTDTQYF
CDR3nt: TGTGCCAGTAGTATAGAGGGGACTAGCACAGATACGCAGTATTTT

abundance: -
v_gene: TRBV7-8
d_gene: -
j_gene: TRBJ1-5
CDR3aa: CASSRARGKRGQPQHF
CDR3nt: TGTGCCAGCAGCCGCGCTCGGGGTAAGCGCGGTCAGCCCCAGCATTTT

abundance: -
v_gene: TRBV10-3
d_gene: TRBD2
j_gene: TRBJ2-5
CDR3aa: CAISAGLDWETQYF
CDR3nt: TGTGCCATCAGTGCGGGACTAGATTGGGAGACCCAGTACTTC

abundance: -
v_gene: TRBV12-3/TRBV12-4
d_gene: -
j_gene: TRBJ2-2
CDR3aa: CASSFSQDGELFF
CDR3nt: TGTGCCAGCAGTTTCTCCCAGGACGGGGAGCTGTTTTTT

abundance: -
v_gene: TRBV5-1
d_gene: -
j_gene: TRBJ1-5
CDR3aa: CASSPTSDGFQPQHF
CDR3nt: TGCGCCAGCAGCCCTACAAGCGACGGTTTTCAGCCCCAGCATTTT

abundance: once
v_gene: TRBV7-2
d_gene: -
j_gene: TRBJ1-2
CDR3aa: CASSSGQVYGYTF
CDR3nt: TGTGCCAGCAGCTCAGGGCAGGTCTACGGCTACACCTTC

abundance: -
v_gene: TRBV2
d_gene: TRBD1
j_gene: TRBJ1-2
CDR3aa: CASSDRGRIQNYGYTF
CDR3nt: TGTGCCAGCAGTGACAGGGGGCGAATTCAAAACTATGGCTACACCTTC

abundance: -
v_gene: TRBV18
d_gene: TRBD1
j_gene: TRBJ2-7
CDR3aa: CASSLGQGSGSYEQYF
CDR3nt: TGTGCCAGCTCACTCGGACAGGGAAGTGGCTCCTACGAGCAGTACTTC

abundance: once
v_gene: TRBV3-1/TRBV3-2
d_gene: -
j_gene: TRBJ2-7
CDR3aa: CASSHTQAGDANEQYF
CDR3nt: TGTGCCAGCAGCCACACGCAGGCAGGGGATGCCAACGAGCAGTACTTC